The 5 T cell receptor beta chains presented below share a single source sample, sequenced in a study of T cell responses to AZD1222 COVID-19 vaccine. Sequencing was performed with immunoSEQ multiplex PCR; in TCRdb, only in-frame clones are kept and a portion is missing. The table records around 95,000 clones, 88% of them present only once. Sequenced material: peripheral blood, taken on day 0 of AZD1222 vaccination. These receptors were collected from an adult in good health.

Points on this clone: This CDR3 is also generated by other DNA sequences in the sample. CDR3 residues: CASSFGTNYGYTF. In DNA, the CDR3 is TGTGCCAGCAGTTTCGGAACTAACTATGGCTACACCTTC. J is TRBJ1-2 and V is TRBV27; the D is unclear. The CDR3 contains 13 residues. CDR1 is MNHEY and CDR2 is SMNVEV in the germline V gene (reference sequence). With 3 bases removed from V and 0 bases from J, the gap between germline ends came to 5 bases.

This sequence joins TRBV2 and TRBJ1-1, with TRBD1 matching 9 bases. The CDR3 runs to 14 residues. Per germline, CDR1 SNHLY and CDR2 FYNNEI. V trimming: 5 bases; J trimming: 1 base; junction bases outside the gene matches: 2. The chain's CDR3 is CASSLQGANTEAFF. The CDR3 DNA reads as TGTGCCAGCAGTCTACAGGGGGCGAACACTGAAGCTTTCTTT.

The chain links TRBV3-1 (or the pseudogene TRBV3-2) to TRBJ2-7; D is perhaps TRBD2 (6 bases). Between the trimmed V and J ends, which lost 6 bases and 8 bases, there was a span of 20 bases. This CDR3 has 14 residues. The V gene's germline CDR1 is LGHDT and CDR2 YNNKEL (reference sequence). The CDR3 DNA reads as TGTGCCAGCAGTCCGACGGGGGAGCTTTATAAGCAGTACTTC. Protein product: CASSPTGELYKQYF.

The chain has TRBV7-8 and TRBJ1-4; TRBD1 matches 8 bases. CDR3 length equals 15 residues. Germline trimming cut 5 bases from V and 3 bases from J; bases unmatched to any gene: 5. The germline V gene encodes CDR1 SGHVS and CDR2 FQNEAQ. CDR3 amino acids: CASSLRGRANEKLFF. DNA for the CDR3: TGTGCCAGCAGCCTCAGGGGGCGGGCTAATGAAAAACTGTTTTTT.

Remarks on this clone: This specimen includes other DNA sequences encoding the same CDR3. V usage is TRBV29-1 and J usage is TRBJ2-6, with D uncertain. From germline, CDR1 is SQVTM and CDR2 ANQGSEA. This CDR3 has 13 amino acids. V lost 6 bases and J 4 bases, leaving 10 bases between the germline ends. CDR3: CSVRSSGANVLTF. The CDR3 DNA reads as TGCAGCGTGCGCTCGTCAGGGGCCAACGTCCTGACTTTC.